The clone carrying this T cell receptor beta chain was detected only a few times. This record belongs to a study of CD8 T cells in ankylosing spondylitis. The CDR3 contains 13 residues. Germline V gene sequence: CDR1 MNHEY, CDR2 SVGAGI. Deletions cut 4 bases from V and 8 bases from J, with 14 bases between. Using its own MiXCR run on the 5' RACE reads, TCRdb lists one record per CDR3 protein. In the table there are around 130,000 distinct CDR3 sequences, 7% to 10% of which are singletons. The TCR comes from a male donor with ankylosing spondylitis or in good health (not recorded which). What was sequenced was blood, either unsorted or a sorted T cell fraction (not recorded which). This chain links TRBV6-5 with TRBJ1-2; TRBD1 is a possible D gene (6 bases). CDR3 nucleotides: TGTGCCAGCAGTTCTAATCCCAGGGGAGGCTACACCTTC. Translated, it gives CASSSNPRGGYTF.